These 28 T cell receptor beta chains originate from one sample sequenced in a study of identical twins. TCRdb re-called the 5' RACE reads with MiXCR, one entry per CDR3 protein. This table has about 1.7 million distinct CDR3 sequences, less than 35% appearing once. Sequencing was carried out using cord blood. Receptors originate from a newborn girl in good health.

This clonotype has just a few counts. This chain connects TRBV7-9 to TRBJ1-1; 9 bases are a match to TRBD1. Germline V gives CDR1 SEHNR, CDR2 FQNEAQ (reference sequence). This CDR3 is 16 amino acids long. Trimming cost V 5 bases and J 1 base; bases outside gene matches: 8. CDR3 residues: CASSRLKGQGNTEAFF. DNA for the CDR3: TGTGCCAGCAGCCGCTTAAAGGGACAGGGGAACACTGAAGCTTTCTTT.

This clonotype has only a few counts. The chain recombines TRBV12-3 or TRBV12-4 with TRBJ2-1, with TRBD2 as a possible D gene (6 bases). The V end was cut by 6 bases, the J end by 6 bases, with 18 bases between. This CDR3 comprises 15 residues. CDR3: CASRLQTRAGNEQFF. CDR3 DNA: TGTGCCAGCAGGCTACAGACTAGAGCGGGCAATGAGCAGTTCTTC.

This clonotype showed up just a few times. The J gene is TRBJ2-3, the V gene TRBV20-1; TRBD2 agrees at 14 bases. The V gene end was trimmed by 0 bases and the J gene end by 4 bases; junction bases not matched to a gene: 6. The germline gives CDR1 DFQATT, CDR2 SNEGSKA (reference sequence). This CDR3 comprises 17 residues. The CDR3 nucleotides read TGCAGTGCTAGAGATTGGGGACTAGCGGGAGCTGCAGATACGCAGTATTTT. Translating it yields CSARDWGLAGAADTQYF.

As regards this clonotype: It is likely a read error, because the conserved phenylalanine at the end of the CDR3 is missing. The CDR3: CASSLGRVKDTQYI. For the CDR3, the DNA is TGTGCCAGCAGTTTAGGCAGGGTAAAAGATACGCAGTATATT. The chain uses TRBV7-6 and TRBJ2-3, with D possibly matching TRBD1 (5 bases). The germline V gene encodes CDR1 SGHVS and CDR2 FNYEAQ. This CDR3 is built from 14 residues.

This clonotype was picked up many times. DNA of the CDR3: TGCGCCAGCAGCTTGGATACAGACTTTGAGCAGTTCTTC. Protein: CASSLDTDFEQFF. This sequence joins TRBV5-1 and TRBJ2-1, with D unresolved. Germline assignment: CDR1 SGHRS and CDR2 YFSETQ. Trimming left V 0 bases short and J 9 bases short, with 10 bases between. CDR3 size: 13 residues.

The chain couples TRBV6-1 to TRBJ2-7, with TRBD2 identical over 8 bases. There are 15 residues in the CDR3. Germline V gene data show CDR1 as MNHNS and CDR2 as SASEGT. V was pared by 6 bases and J by 0 bases, with 7 bases of the junction left unmatched. CDR3 protein: CASSPASGYSYEQYF. CDR3 nucleotides: TGTGCCAGCAGCCCGGCTAGCGGGTACTCCTACGAGCAGTACTTC.

This clonotype has more than one count but fewer than ten. J is TRBJ2-7 and V is TRBV15; TRBD2 matches 9 bases. Trimming removed 6 bases from V and 4 bases from J; junction bases left unmatched: 4. Germline V lookup: CDR1 LNHNV, CDR2 YYDKDF (reference sequence). CDR3 length: 13 amino acids. CDR3 nucleotides: TGTGCCACCAGGACTAGCGGAGCATACGAGCAGTACTTC. It encodes CATRTSGAYEQYF.

DNA of the CDR3: TGTGCCAGCACCATCTACCTAGCGGGGGGTTACAATGAGCAGTACTTC. This gives the protein CASTIYLAGGYNEQYF. The V gene is TRBV12-3 or TRBV12-4, the J gene TRBJ2-7; 11 nucleotides match TRBD2. Trimming at V came to 7 bases and at J to 7 bases, leaving 15 bases not matched to a gene. The length of the CDR3 is 16 residues.

This clonotype occurred a few times. The chain recombines TRBV20-1 with TRBJ2-1; D gene unclear. The V gene lost 4 bases and the J gene lost 8 bases, with 6 bases spanning the gap. CDR3 size: 10 residues. The germline CDR1 and CDR2 sequences are DFQATT and SNEGSKA (reference sequence). DNA of the CDR3: TGCAGTGCTACCCCCGATGAGCAGTTCTTC. It specifies CSATPDEQFF.

This clonotype came up many times. As DNA, the CDR3 is TGCGCCAGCAGCTTGGGGTTTGAAGAAGATACGCAGTATTTT. Protein product: CASSLGFEEDTQYF. The V gene is TRBV5-1, the J gene TRBJ2-3; D gene uncertain. The germline V gene encodes CDR1 SGHRS and CDR2 YFSETQ. CDR3 size: 14 residues. The V and J ends lost 0 bases and 5 bases respectively, with 10 bases between them. The variable domain in full, completed from reference TRBV5-1 and TRBJ2-3, reads KAGVTQTPRYLIKTRGQQVTLSCSPISGHRSVSWYQQTPGQGLQFLFEYFSETQRNKGNFPGRFSGRQFSNSRSEMNVSTLELGDSALYLCASSLGFEEDTQYFGPGTRLTVL.

This chain links TRBV20-1 with TRBJ2-1; D might be TRBD1 or TRBD2, each matching 5 bases. Trimming took off 2 bases at V and 9 bases at J, with 14 bases between the two ends. Germline values: CDR1 DFQATT, CDR2 SNEGSKA (reference sequence). The CDR3 loop spans 13 amino acids. For the CDR3, the DNA is TGCAGTGCTAGAAAAGCGGCGAGGGGTGAGCAGTTCTTC. This gives the protein CSARKAARGEQFF.

A few counts support this clonotype. The rearrangement joins TRBV7-9 to TRBJ2-3; D is possibly TRBD2 (6 bases). V was shortened by 2 bases and J by 3 bases, with 12 bases between the two germline ends. From germline, CDR1 is SEHNR and CDR2 FQNEAQ (reference sequence). The CDR3 is 15 residues long. As DNA, the CDR3 is TGTGCCAGCAGCTTACCGGGAGTGGGTACAGATACGCAGTATTTT. It codes for CASSLPGVGTDTQYF. The entire variable domain, with the rest obtained from reference TRBV7-9 and TRBJ2-3, is as follows: DTGVSQNPRHKITKRGQNVTFRCDPISEHNRLYWYRQTLGQGPEFLTYFQNEAQLEKSRLLSDRFSAERPKGSFSTLEIQRTEQGDSAMYLCASSLPGVGTDTQYFGPGTRLTVL.

The chain couples TRBV2 to TRBJ1-5, with D perhaps matching TRBD1 (6 bases). From germline, CDR1 is SNHLY and CDR2 FYNNEI. V lost 10 bases and J 7 bases, leaving 20 bases between the germline ends. The CDR3 runs 14 residues. The CDR3 sequence: CAIRHSDSEQPQHF. The CDR3 region has the DNA TGTGCCATCCGCCACTCGGACAGTGAGCAGCCCCAGCATTTT.

The gene calls are TRBV20-1 and TRBJ2-1, with TRBD2 matching over 8 bases. Per germline, CDR1 DFQATT and CDR2 SNEGSKA (reference sequence). The length of the CDR3 is 15 residues. Unmatched junction bases numbered 7, after V lost 0 bases and J lost 6 bases. The CDR3 loop is CSARENSGKGNEQFF. In DNA, the CDR3 is TGCAGTGCTAGAGAGAATAGCGGGAAGGGCAATGAGCAGTTCTTC.

The V gene is TRBV6-2 or TRBV6-3, the J gene TRBJ2-7, with D possibly TRBD1 on 6 matching bases. The germline V gene encodes CDR1 MNHEY and CDR2 SVGEGT. The CDR3 totals 14 residues. V lost 2 bases and J 3 bases, leaving 11 bases between the germline ends. The CDR3 coding sequence is TGTGCCAGCAGTTACCGGACAGCCTTCTACGAGCAGTACTTC. Protein sequence: CASSYRTAFYEQYF.

V and J are TRBV28 and TRBJ2-1, with 12 bases aligning to TRBD2. The CDR3 loop spans 15 amino acids. Germline V lookup: CDR1 MDHEN, CDR2 SYDVKM. The trim removed 2 bases at V and 8 bases at J, leaving 4 bases unmatched. CDR3 sequence (DNA): TGTGCCAGCAGTTTAATGACTAGCGGGAGCTATGAGCAGTTCTTC. Encoded protein: CASSLMTSGSYEQFF.

This chain connects TRBV10-1 to TRBJ1-1; a possible D gene is TRBD1 (6 bases). Per germline, CDR1 WNHNN and CDR2 SYGVQD (reference sequence). The V end lost 3 bases, the J end lost 6 bases, and 11 bases lay between the germline ends. CDR3 length equals 13 residues. CDR3 DNA: TGCGCCAGCAGTGAACGGGGGCTCGCTGAAGCTTTCTTT. It specifies CASSERGLAEAFF.

This clonotype was found many times. This rearrangement joins TRBV12-3 or TRBV12-4 to TRBJ2-3; possibly TRBD2 for D (6 bases). The CDR3 extends over 16 amino acids. V lost 0 bases to trimming and J lost 2 bases, with 12 bases between them. As DNA, the CDR3 is TGTGCCAGCAGTTTAGCGCTTAGCGGTCACACAGATACGCAGTATTTT. Translating it yields CASSLALSGHTDTQYF.

The chain carries TRBV3-1 and TRBJ1-4; D is unresolved. The CDR3 contains 13 residues. Germline CDR1 LGHDT, CDR2 YNNKEL (reference sequence). The germline V and J ends were trimmed by 1 base and 12 bases, with 12 bases remaining between them. The CDR3 DNA sequence: TGTGCCAGCAGCCAAGGACCCGGGGAGGAACTGTTTTTT. The encoded protein is CASSQGPGEELFF.

Ten or more counts support this clonotype. The chain uses TRBV10-3 and TRBJ2-4, with 7 bases lining up with TRBD1. The trim removed 2 bases at V and 0 bases at J, leaving 7 bases unmatched. Germline V CDR1 and CDR2: ENHRY, SYGVKD. The CDR3 length is 17 residues. The CDR3 DNA follows: TGTGCCATCAGTGAGGGGTGGAGACAGGGAGCCAAAAACATTCAGTACTTC. Amino acid sequence: CAISEGWRQGAKNIQYF.

This clonotype was recorded a few times. The genes are TRBV20-1 and TRBJ2-7; D unclear. The CDR3 spans 14 residues. CDR1 is DFQATT and CDR2 is SNEGSKA in the germline V gene (reference sequence). Trimming pared 1 base from V and 5 bases from J, leaving 15 bases between. The CDR3 nucleotides read TGCAGTGCTAGAGTTTCCCCCGGCGTCGACGAGCAGTACTTC. It is translated as CSARVSPGVDEQYF.

This clonotype was seen only a few times. V and J are TRBV5-1 and TRBJ1-2; weak D call: TRBD1 (5 bases). Germline V gives CDR1 SGHRS, CDR2 YFSETQ. Trimming removed 7 bases at V and 3 bases at J, with 10 bases between. This CDR3 is built from 12 residues. This CDR3 is CASAPRDYGYTF. Written as DNA, the CDR3 is TGCGCCAGCGCTCCCAGGGACTATGGCTACACCTTC.

The CDR3 here is CASRPGEPYNEQFF. In DNA form, the CDR3 reads TGTGCCAGCAGGCCGGGAGAACCTTACAATGAGCAGTTCTTC. V usage is TRBV6-5 and J usage is TRBJ2-1; a possible D gene is TRBD2 (6 bases). Germline V lookup: CDR1 MNHEY, CDR2 SVGAGI. The V end lost 6 bases, the J end lost 4 bases, and 13 bases lay between the germline ends. The CDR3 is 14 amino acids.

This rearrangement joins TRBV9 to TRBJ1-2; no firm D call. The ends were cut back, 0 bases at V and 9 bases at J, with 9 bases in the middle. Germline-derived CDR1 and CDR2 are SGDLS and YYNGEE. This CDR3 is built from 12 residues. Here the CDR3 DNA reads TGTGCCAGCAGCGTAGACGGGTTTAGCTACACCTTC. Protein sequence: CASSVDGFSYTF.

This clonotype was detected a few times. The CDR3 region is CSARRPGGPNQPQHF. The CDR3 DNA reads as TGCAGTGCGCGCCGGCCAGGGGGCCCCAATCAGCCCCAGCATTTT. The rearrangement uses TRBV20-1 and TRBJ1-5; 8 bases are a match to TRBD1. CDR1 DFQATT and CDR2 SNEGSKA come from the germline V gene (reference sequence). After removal of 6 bases from V and 3 bases from J, the junction contained 10 bases not matched to a gene. This CDR3 is built from 15 residues.

V and J are TRBV5-1 and TRBJ2-7, with 7 bases fitting TRBD2. With V trimmed by 5 bases and J by 0 bases, 11 bases remained unmatched. CDR1 and CDR2 from the germline V gene are SGHRS and YFSETQ. The CDR3 totals 16 residues. CDR3 loop: CASRPLATVRSYEQYF. DNA for the CDR3: TGCGCCAGCAGGCCACTAGCGACGGTACGCTCCTACGAGCAGTACTTC.

The V call is TRBV6-2 or TRBV6-3, the J call TRBJ2-7; D assignment may be TRBD1 or TRBD2 (5 bases each). This CDR3 is built from 15 residues. The ends were cut back, 7 bases at V and 4 bases at J, with 20 bases in the middle. Germline CDR1 and CDR2: MNHEY and SVGEGT. For the CDR3, the DNA is TGTGCCAGCATCGCTGAGGGGTATGGGGTGTACGAGCAGTACTTC. Translation: CASIAEGYGVYEQYF.

The rearrangement joins TRBV12-3 or TRBV12-4 to TRBJ1-4; the match to TRBD1 covers 7 bases. This CDR3 comprises 13 residues. The V segment lost 10 bases and the J segment 5 bases; nucleotides outside the gene matches: 7. As DNA, the CDR3 is TGTGCCACCTGGGACAGTGGGAATGAAAAACTGTTTTTT. It encodes CATWDSGNEKLFF.